The clone carrying this T cell receptor (beta chain) was observed many times. The record originates from a study of identical twins. TCRdb reprocessed the 5' RACE reads via MiXCR and lists one record per CDR3 protein. The sample includes around 290,000 distinct CDR3 sequences, less than 9.5% of them seen just once. The CDR3 has 16 amino acids. V was clipped by 0 bases and J by 5 bases, with 16 bases between them. Germline V gene data show CDR1 as MDHEN and CDR2 as SYDVKM. These data also formed part of another study, on yellow fever vaccine responses in identical twins. That work states: Vaccine T cell responses of twins reportedly seemed partly convergent and partly personalized.

Sequencing was carried out using CD8+ T cells sorted from blood. This TCR was recovered from a woman younger than 35 in good health. V and J are TRBV28 and TRBJ2-5, with D possibly TRBD2 on 5 matching bases. CDR3 sequence (DNA): TGTGCCAGCAGTTTATGGATAGCGAATACCGGCGAGACCCAGTACTTC. It codes for CASSLWIANTGETQYF. The full variable domain, in which reference TRBV28 and TRBJ2-5 provide the parts outside the CDR3, is DVKVTQSSRYLVKRTGEKVFLECVQDMDHENMFWYRQDPGLGLRLIYFSYDVKMKEKGDIPEGYSVSREKKERFSLILESASTNQTSMYLCASSLWIANTGETQYFGPGTRLLVL.